Reported below is one T cell receptor beta chain. The antigen is unknown. This entry is derived from a study of PD-1 blockade in mismatch repair-deficient tumors. At the level of the study: Patients had about a dozen mismatch repair-deficient cancer types, all previously treated and progressing. Study-level findings and limits: After pembrolizumab, tumor-resident clones rose rapidly, then generally contracted before radiologic responses.

Libraries were prepared by immunoSEQ multiplex PCR; TCRdb keeps only in-frame clonotypes and omits some of them. The sample records roughly 130,000 clones, about 90% being singletons. The sample was peripheral blood, taken almost 74 weeks after starting pembrolizumab. The receptor was isolated from an adult with mismatch repair-deficient cancer.

The CDR3 DNA follows: TGTGCCTGGAGTCTATTCGTGGGAACTGAAGCTTTCTTT. It specifies CAWSLFVGTEAFF. V gene TRBV30 combines with J gene TRBJ1-1, with D uncertain. The length of the CDR3 is 13 residues. With 2 bases removed from V and 5 bases from J, the gap between germline ends came to 12 bases. Germline V gene sequence: CDR1 GTSNPN, CDR2 SVGIG (reference sequence).